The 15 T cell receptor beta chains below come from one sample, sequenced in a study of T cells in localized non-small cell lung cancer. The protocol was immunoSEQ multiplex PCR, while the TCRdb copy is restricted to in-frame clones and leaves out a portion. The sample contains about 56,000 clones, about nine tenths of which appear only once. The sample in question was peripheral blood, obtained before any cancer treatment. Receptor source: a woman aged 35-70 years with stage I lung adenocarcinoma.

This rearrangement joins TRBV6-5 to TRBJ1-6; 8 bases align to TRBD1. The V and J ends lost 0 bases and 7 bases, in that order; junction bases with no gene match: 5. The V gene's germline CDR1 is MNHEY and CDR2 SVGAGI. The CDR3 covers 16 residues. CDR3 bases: TGTGCCAGCAGTTACTCTTCAGGGGGCCGAAATTCACCCCTCCACTTT. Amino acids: CASSYSSGGRNSPLHF.

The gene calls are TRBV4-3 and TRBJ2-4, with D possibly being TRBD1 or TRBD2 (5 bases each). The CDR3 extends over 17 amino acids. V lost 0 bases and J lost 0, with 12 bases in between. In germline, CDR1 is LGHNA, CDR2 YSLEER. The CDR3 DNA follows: TGCGCCAGCAGCCAAGAATGGGGGATTCTAGCCAAAAACATTCAGTACTTC. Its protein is CASSQEWGILAKNIQYF.

The CDR3 DNA reads TGTGCCTGTTTCCCATTAGATGGCTCGGGCTACGAGCAGTACTTC. Translated, it gives CACFPLDGSGYEQYF. The chain couples TRBV30 to TRBJ2-7; D not certain. Germline V gene lookup returns CDR1 GTSNPN and CDR2 SVGIG (reference sequence). V was trimmed by 6 bases and J by 3 bases, leaving 21 bases between them. The CDR3 contains 15 residues. The variable domain in full, with the rest retrieved from reference TRBV30 and TRBJ2-7, is SQTIHQWPATLVQPVGSPLSLECTVEGTSNPNLYWYRQAAGRGLQLLFYSVGIGQISSEVPQNLSASRPQDRQFILSSKKLLLSDSGFYLCACFPLDGSGYEQYFGPGTRLTVT.

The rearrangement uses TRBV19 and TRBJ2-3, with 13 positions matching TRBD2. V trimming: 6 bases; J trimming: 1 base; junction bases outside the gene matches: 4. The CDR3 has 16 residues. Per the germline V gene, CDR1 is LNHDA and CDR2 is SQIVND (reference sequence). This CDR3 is CASSRGLAGGTDTQYF. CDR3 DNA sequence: TGTGCCAGTAGCAGAGGACTAGCGGGGGGCACAGATACGCAGTATTTT.

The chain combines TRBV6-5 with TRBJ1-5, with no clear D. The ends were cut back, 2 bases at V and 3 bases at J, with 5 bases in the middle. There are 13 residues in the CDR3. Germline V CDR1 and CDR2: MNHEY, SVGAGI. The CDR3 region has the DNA TGTGCCAGCAGTTACATGGTCAATCAGCCCCAGCATTTT. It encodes CASSYMVNQPQHF.

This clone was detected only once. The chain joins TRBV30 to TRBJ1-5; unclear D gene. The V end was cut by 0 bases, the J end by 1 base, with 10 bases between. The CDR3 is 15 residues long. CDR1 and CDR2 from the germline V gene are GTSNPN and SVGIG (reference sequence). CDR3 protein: CAWSVRANSNQPQHF. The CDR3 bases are TGTGCCTGGAGTGTAAGGGCCAACAGCAATCAGCCCCAGCATTTT.

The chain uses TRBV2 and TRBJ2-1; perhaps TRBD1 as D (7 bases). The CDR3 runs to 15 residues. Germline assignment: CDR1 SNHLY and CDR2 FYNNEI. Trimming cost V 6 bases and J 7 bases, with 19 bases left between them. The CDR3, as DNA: TGTGCCAGCAGCGACCTCCAGGGGGGTGGAAATGAGCAGTTCTTC. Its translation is CASSDLQGGGNEQFF.

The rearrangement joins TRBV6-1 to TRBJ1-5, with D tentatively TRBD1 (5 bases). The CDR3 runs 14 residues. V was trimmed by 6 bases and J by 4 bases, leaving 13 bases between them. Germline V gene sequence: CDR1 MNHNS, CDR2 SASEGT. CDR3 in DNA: TGTGCCAGCAGGGCACTACAGGATAATCAGCCCCAGCATTTT. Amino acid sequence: CASRALQDNQPQHF.

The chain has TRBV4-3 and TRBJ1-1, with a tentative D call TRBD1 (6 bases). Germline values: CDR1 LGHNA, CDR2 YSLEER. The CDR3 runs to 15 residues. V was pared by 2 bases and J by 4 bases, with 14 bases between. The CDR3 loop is CASSQRGSGPTEAFF. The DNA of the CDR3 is TGCGCCAGCAGCCAAAGGGGGAGCGGCCCCACTGAAGCTTTCTTT.

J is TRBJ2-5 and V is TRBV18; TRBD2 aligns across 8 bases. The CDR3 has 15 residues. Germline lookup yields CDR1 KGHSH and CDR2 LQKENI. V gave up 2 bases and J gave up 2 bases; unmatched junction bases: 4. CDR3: CASSPGGGPQETQYF. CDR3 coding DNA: TGTGCCAGCTCACCAGGCGGGGGGCCGCAAGAGACCCAGTACTTC.

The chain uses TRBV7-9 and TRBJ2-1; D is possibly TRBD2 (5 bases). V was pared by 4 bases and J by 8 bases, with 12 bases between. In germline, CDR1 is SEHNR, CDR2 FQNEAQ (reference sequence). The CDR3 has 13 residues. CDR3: CASSSPGNDEQFF. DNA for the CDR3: TGTGCCAGCAGCTCCCCGGGGAACGATGAGCAGTTCTTC.

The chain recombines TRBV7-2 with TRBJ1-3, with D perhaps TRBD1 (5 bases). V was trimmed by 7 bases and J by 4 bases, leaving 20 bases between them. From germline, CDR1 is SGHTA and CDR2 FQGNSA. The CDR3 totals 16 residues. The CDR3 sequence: CASTLGLVGLGNTIYF. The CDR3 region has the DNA TGTGCCAGCACCTTGGGGCTAGTGGGGTTGGGAAACACCATATATTTT. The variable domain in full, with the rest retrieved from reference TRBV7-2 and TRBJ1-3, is GAGVSQSPSNKVTEKGKDVELRCDPISGHTALYWYRQSLGQGLEFLIYFQGNSAPDKSGLPSDRFSAERTGGSVSTLTIQRTQQEDSAVYLCASTLGLVGLGNTIYFGEGSWLTVV.

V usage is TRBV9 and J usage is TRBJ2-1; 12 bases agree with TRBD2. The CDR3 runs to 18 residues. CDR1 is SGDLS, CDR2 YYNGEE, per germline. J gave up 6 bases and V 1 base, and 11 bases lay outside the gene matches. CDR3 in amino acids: CASSVQAGLAGPLNEQFF. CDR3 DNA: TGTGCCAGCAGCGTACAGGCCGGACTAGCGGGGCCCCTCAATGAGCAGTTCTTC.

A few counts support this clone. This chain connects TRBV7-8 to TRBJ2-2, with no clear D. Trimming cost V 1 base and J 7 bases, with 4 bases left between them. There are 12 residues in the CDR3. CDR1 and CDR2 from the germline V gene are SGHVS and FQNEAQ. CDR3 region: CASSLDVGELFF. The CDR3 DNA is TGTGCCAGCAGCTTAGATGTCGGGGAGCTGTTTTTT. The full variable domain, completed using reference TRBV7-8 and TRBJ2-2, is GAGVSQSPRYKVAKRGQDVALRCDPISGHVSLFWYQQALGQGPEFLTYFQNEAQLDKSGLPSDRFFAERPEGSVSTLKIQRTQQEDSAVYLCASSLDVGELFFGEGSRLTVL.

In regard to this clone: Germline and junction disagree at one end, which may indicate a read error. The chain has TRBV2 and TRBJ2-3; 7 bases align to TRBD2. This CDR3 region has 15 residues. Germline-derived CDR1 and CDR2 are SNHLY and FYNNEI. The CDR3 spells CASSKAGTSTDTQYF. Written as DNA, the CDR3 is TGTGCCAGCAGTAAAGCGGGGACCAGCACAGATACGCAGTATTTT.